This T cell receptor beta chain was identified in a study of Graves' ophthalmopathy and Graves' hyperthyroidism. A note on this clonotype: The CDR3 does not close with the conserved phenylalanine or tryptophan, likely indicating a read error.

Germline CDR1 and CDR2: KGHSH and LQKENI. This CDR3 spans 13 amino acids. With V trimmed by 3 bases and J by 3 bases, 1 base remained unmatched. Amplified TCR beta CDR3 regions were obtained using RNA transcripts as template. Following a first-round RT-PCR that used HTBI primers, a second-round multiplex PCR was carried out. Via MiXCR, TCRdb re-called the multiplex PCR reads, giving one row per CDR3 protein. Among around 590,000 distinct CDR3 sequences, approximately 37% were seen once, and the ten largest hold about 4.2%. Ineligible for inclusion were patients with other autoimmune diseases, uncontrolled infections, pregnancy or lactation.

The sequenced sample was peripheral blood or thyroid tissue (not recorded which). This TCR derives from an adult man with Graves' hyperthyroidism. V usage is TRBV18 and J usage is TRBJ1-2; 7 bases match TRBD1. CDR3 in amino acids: CASSPGQDYGYTL. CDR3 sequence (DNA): TGTGCCAGCTCACCCGGACAGGACTATGGCTACACCCTC.